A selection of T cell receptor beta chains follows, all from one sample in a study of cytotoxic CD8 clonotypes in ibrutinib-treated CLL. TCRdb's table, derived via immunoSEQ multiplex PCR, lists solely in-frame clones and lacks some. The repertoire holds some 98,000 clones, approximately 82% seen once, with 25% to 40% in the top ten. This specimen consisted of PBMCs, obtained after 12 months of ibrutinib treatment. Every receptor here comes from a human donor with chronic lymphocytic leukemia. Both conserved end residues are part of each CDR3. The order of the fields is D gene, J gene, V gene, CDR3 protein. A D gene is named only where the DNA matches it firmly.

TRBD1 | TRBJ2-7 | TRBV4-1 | CASSQSTGQGYEQYF
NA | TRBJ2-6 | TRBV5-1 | CASSLAPGSGANVLTF
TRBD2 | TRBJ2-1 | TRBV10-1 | CASSLAGDLYNEQFF
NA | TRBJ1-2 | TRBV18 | CASSPNPGAYGYTF
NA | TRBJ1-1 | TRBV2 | CASSQNTEAFF
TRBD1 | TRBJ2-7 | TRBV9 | CASSAGQGVLRGEQYF
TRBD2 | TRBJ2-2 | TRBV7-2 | CASSDRGLAGGRVTGELFF
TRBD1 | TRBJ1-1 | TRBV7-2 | CASSPGQANTEAFF
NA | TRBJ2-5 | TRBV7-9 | CASSQVRETQYF
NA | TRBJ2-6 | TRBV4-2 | CASSQVVWANVLTF
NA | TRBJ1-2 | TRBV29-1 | CSVAGDGLYGYTF
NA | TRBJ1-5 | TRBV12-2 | CASRLAAGGQPQHF
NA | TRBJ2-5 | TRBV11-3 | CASSPALGTQYF
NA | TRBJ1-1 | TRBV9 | CASSVDSSRAEAFF
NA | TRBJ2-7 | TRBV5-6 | CASSFGSSYEQYF
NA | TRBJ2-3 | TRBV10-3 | CAIRGPTSLDTQYF
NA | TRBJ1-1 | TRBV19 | CASSTSLGGGMEAFF
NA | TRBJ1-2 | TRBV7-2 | CASSLPQTANGYTF
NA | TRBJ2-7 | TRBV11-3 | CASSVGRNYEQYF
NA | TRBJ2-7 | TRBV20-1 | CSAGLYEQYF